This TCR beta chain was sequenced during a study of T-cell reconstitution after alpha-beta-depleted transplantation in children. The library targeted TCRbeta and was prepared with unique molecular identifiers. Using its own MiXCR run on the PCR reads, TCRdb lists one record per CDR3 protein. In the table there are 700,000 to 950,000 distinct CDR3 sequences, under 20% of which are singletons. Notes on the study in general: About two months after transplant, alpha-beta T cells reportedly came from several hundred expanded graft clones. Several patients had high TCRbeta diversity at day 60; it came from surviving recipient T cells and thymic progenitors.

In regard to this clonotype: Its antigen is not identified.

Trimming at V came to 5 bases and at J to 5 bases, leaving 11 bases not matched to a gene. CDR1 and CDR2 from the germline V gene are SGHTA and FQGNSA. The CDR3 runs 16 residues. The chain employs TRBV7-2 and TRBJ2-5; 10 bases line up with TRBD2. The sequence derives from a male patient aged 10 to 17 who had a stem cell transplant for acute lymphoblastic leukemia, so the T cells may come from the graft donor. Specimen: PBMCs, mostly from graft donor cells, collected 360 days after TCRalphabeta/CD19-depleted stem cell transplant. The CDR3 loop reads CASSPPGLANLETQYF. Written as DNA, the CDR3 is TGTGCCAGCAGCCCCCCGGGACTAGCGAATTTGGAGACCCAGTACTTC.